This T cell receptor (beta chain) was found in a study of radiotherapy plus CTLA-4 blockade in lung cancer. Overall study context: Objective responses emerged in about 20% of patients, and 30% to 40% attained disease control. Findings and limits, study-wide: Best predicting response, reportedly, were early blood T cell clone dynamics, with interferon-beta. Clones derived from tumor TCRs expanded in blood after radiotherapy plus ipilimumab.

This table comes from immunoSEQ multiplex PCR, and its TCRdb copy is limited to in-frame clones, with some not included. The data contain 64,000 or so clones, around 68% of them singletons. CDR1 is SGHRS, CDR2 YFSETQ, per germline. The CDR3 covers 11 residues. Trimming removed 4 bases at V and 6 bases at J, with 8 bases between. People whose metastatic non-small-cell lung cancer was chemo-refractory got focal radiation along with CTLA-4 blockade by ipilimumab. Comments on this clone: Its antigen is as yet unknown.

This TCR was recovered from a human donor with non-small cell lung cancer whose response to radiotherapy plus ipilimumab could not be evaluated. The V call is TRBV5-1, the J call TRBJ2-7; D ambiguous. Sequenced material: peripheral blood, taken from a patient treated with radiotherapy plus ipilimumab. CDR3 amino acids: CASSPYREQYF. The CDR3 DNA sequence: TGCGCCAGCAGCCCTTATCGCGAGCAGTACTTC.